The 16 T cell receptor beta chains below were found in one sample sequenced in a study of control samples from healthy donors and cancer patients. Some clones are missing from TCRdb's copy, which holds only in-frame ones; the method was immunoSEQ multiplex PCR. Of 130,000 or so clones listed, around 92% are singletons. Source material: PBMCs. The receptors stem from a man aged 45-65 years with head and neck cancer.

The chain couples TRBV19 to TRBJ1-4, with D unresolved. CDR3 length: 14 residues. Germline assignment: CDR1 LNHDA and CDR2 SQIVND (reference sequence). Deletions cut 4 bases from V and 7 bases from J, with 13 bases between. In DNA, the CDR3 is TGTGCCAGTAGTACCCTAAGGACCCCTGAAAAACTGTTTTTT. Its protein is CASSTLRTPEKLFF.

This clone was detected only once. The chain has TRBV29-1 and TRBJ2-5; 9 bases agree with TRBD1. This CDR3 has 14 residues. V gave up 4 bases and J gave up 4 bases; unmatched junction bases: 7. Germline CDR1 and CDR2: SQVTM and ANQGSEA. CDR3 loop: CSVGRGQGSETQYF. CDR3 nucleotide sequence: TGCAGCGTTGGAAGGGGACAGGGTTCAGAGACCCAGTACTTC.

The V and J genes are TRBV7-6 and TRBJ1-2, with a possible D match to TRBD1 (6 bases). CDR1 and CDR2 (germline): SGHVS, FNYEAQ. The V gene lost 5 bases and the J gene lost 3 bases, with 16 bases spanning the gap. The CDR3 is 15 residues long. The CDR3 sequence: CASSREAGADYGYTF. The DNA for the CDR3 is TGTGCCAGCAGCCGCGAGGCAGGGGCCGACTATGGCTACACCTTC. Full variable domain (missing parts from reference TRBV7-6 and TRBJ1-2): GAGVSQSPRYKVTKRGQDVALRCDPISGHVSLYWYRQALGQGPEFLTYFNYEAQQDKSGLPNDRFSAERPEGSISTLTIQRTEQRDSAMYRCASSREAGADYGYTFGSGTRLTVV.

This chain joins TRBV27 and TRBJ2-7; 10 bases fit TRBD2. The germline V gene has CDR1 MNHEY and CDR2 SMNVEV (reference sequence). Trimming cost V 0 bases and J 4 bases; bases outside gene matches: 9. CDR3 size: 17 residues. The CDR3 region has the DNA TGTGCCAGCAGTTTATCAATCAGGTCTAGCGGGAGTTACGAGCAGTACTTC. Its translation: CASSLSIRSSGSYEQYF.

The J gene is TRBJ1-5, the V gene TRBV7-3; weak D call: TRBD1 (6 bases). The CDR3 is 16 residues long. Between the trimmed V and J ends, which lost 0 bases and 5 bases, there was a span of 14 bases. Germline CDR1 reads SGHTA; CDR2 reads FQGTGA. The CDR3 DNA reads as TGTGCCAGCAGCTTAACGGGCCAGGGGCGGCATCAGCCCCAGCATTTT. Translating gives CASSLTGQGRHQPQHF.

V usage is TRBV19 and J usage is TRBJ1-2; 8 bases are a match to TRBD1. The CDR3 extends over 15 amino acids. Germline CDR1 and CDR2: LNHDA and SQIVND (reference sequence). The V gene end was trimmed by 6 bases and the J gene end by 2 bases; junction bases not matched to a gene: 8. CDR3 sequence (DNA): TGTGCCAGTAGCCAAGACAGGGGAGAAAACTATGGCTACACCTTC. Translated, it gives CASSQDRGENYGYTF.

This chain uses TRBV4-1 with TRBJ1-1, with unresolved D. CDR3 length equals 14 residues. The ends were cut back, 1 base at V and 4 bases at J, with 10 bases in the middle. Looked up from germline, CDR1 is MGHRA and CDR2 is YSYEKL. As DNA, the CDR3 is TGCGCCAGCAGCCAAGGAGGAACTGGCACTGAAGCTTTCTTT. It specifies CASSQGGTGTEAFF.

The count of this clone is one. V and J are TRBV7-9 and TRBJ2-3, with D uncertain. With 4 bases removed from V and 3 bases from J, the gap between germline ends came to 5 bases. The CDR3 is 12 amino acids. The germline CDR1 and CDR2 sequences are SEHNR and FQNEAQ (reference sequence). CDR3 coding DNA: TGTGCCAGCAGCTCCTATACAGATACGCAGTATTTT. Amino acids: CASSSYTDTQYF.

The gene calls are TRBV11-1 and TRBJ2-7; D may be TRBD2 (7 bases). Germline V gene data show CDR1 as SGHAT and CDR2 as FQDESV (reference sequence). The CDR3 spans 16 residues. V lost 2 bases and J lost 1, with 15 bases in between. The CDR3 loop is CASSLRGGSNSYEQYF. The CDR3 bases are TGTGCCAGCAGCTTAAGGGGGGGGTCTAATTCCTACGAGCAGTACTTC.

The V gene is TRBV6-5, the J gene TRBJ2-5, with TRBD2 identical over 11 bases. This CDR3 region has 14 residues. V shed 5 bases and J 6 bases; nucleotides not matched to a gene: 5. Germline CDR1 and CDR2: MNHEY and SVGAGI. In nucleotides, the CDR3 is TGTGCCAGCAGTAGTCTAGCGGGAGGACAGACCCAGTACTTC. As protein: CASSSLAGGQTQYF.

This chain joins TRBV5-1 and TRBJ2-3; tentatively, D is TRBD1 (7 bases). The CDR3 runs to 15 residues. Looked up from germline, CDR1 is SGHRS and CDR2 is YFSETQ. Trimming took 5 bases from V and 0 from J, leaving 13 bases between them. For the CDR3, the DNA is TGCGCCAGCAGGTATCCAGGGGGGAGCACAGATACGCAGTATTTT. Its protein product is CASRYPGGSTDTQYF.

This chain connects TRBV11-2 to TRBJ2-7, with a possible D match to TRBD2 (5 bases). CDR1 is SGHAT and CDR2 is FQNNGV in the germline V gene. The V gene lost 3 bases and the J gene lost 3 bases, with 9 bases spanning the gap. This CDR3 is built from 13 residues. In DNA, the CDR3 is TGTGCCAGCAGCTTGAGTCGGGGCTACGAGCAGTACTTC. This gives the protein CASSLSRGYEQYF. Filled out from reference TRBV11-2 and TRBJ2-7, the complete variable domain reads EAGVAQSPRYKIIEKRQSVAFWCNPISGHATLYWYQQILGQGPKLLIQFQNNGVVDDSQLPKDRFSAERLKGVDSTLKIQPAKLEDSAVYLCASSLSRGYEQYFGPGTRLTVT.

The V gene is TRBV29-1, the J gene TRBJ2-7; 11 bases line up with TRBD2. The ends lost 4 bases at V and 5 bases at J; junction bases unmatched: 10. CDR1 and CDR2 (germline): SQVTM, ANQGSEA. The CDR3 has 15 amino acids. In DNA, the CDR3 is TGCAGCGTTGTTGAACCCGGGACTAGCGGAAACGAGCAGTACTTC. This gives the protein CSVVEPGTSGNEQYF.

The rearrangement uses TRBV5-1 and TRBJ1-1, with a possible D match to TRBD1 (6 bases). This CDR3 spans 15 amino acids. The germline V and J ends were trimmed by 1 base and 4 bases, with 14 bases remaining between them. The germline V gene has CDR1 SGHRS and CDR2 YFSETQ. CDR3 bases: TGCGCCAGCAGCTTGTCGGGGGGCGTGGGCACTGAAGCTTTCTTT. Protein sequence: CASSLSGGVGTEAFF.

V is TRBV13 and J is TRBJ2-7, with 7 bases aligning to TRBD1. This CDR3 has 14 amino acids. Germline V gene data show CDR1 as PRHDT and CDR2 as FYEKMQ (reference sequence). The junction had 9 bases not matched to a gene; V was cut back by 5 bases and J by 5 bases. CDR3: CASSPRVTGDEQYF. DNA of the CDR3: TGTGCCAGCAGCCCCCGAGTTACAGGGGACGAGCAGTACTTC.

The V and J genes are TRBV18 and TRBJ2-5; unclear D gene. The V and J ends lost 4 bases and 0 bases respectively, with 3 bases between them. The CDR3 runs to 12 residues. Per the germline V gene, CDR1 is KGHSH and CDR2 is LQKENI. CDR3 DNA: TGTGCCAGCTCACTGTACCAAGAGACCCAGTACTTC. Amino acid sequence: CASSLYQETQYF.